Included here is one T cell receptor beta chain sequence, with context. Antigen: not known. The CDR3 is 14 residues long. CDR1 is SEHNR, CDR2 FQNEAQ, per germline (reference sequence). V lost 8 bases to trimming and J lost 0 bases, with 11 bases between them. Clones were sequenced by immunoSEQ multiplex PCR, and TCRdb holds only the in-frame ones, with some missing. The sample lists about 100,000 clones, 91% occurring once. This specimen belongs to a study of siplizumab effects on memory and regulatory T cells. Findings and limits, study-wide: Neither a naive nor a memory phenotype was assignable to roughly 80-96% of proliferating CD4+ or CD8+ clones. Contribution to the alloresponse seemed major for naive T cells, which also seemed more diverse than memory cells.

This sequence joins TRBV7-9 and TRBJ1-3; D uncertain. The specimen sequenced was CD4+ T cells sorted from blood. The receptor was isolated from a human donor in good health. The CDR3 loop is CASLLPSSGNTIYF. CDR3 in DNA: TGTGCCAGCCTATTACCCTCCTCTGGAAACACCATATATTTT. The entire variable domain, with the rest obtained from reference TRBV7-9 and TRBJ1-3, is as follows: DTGVSQNPRHKITKRGQNVTFRCDPISEHNRLYWYRQTLGQGPEFLTYFQNEAQLEKSRLLSDRFSAERPKGSFSTLEIQRTEQGDSAMYLCASLLPSSGNTIYFGEGSWLTVV.